This T cell receptor (beta chain) was obtained from a study of blood T cell repertoires in COVID-19. Study context: COVID-19 samples from acute and convalescent phases originated in the United States, Italy and Spain.

The germline CDR1 and CDR2 sequences are SGHRS and YFSETQ. Trimming removed 2 bases from V and 2 bases from J; junction bases left unmatched: 3. CDR3 length: 16 amino acids. Data came from immunoSEQ multiplex PCR; TCRdb stores just in-frame clones and leaves some out. Among 300,000 or so clones listed, around 88% were seen once. V is TRBV5-1 and J is TRBJ2-6, with 8 bases aligning to TRBD2. Sequences were obtained from peripheral blood. The sequence was obtained from a woman aged 50 to 65 with acute or convalescent COVID-19. The CDR3 DNA sequence: TGCGCCAGCAGCTTAGCGGGAGTGCCTGGGGCCAACGTCCTGACTTTC. This translates into CASSLAGVPGANVLTF.